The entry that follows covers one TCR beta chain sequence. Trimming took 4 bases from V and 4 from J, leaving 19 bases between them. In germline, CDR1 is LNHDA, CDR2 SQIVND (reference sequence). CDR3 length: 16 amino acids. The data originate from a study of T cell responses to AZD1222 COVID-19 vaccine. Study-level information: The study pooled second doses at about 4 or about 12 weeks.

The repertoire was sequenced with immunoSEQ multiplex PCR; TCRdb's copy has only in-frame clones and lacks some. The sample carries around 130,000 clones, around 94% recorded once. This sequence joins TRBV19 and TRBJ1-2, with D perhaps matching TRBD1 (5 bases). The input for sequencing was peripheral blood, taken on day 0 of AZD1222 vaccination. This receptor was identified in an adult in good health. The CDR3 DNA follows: TGTGCCAGTAGTACCTCCGGGACGCCTTTGGGCTATGGCTACACCTTC. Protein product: CASSTSGTPLGYGYTF.